A selection of T cell receptor beta chains follows, all from one sample in a study of T cells after yellow fever vaccination. TCRdb re-called the 5' RACE reads with MiXCR, one entry per CDR3 protein. The profile shows hundreds of thousands of distinct CDR3 sequences, roughly an eighth of them singletons. The sequencing here drew on PBMCs, taken on the day of the yellow fever booster vaccination. Source of these receptors: a man aged 25-40 years who received the YFV17D yellow fever vaccine. Both conserved end residues are part of each CDR3. D genes are given only for firm matches. Clone size is stated in some rows and not others, as once, few, many or a class when expanded.

J: TRBJ2-5
D: .
size: many
V: TRBV12-3/TRBV12-4
CDR3: CASSFSGEETQYF
DNA: TGTGCCAGCAGTTTTTCAGGGGAAGAGACCCAGTACTTC

J: TRBJ2-1
D: TRBD2
size: .
V: TRBV9
CDR3: CASSVATSGPNEQFF
DNA: TGTGCCAGCAGCGTAGCGACTAGCGGGCCCAATGAGCAGTTCTTC

J: TRBJ1-1
D: .
size: few
V: TRBV5-6
CDR3: CASSLEGRTEAFF
DNA: TGTGCCAGCAGCTTGGAGGGGCGGACTGAAGCTTTCTTT

J: TRBJ2-5
D: .
size: .
V: TRBV5-1
CDR3: CASSLGSQEETQYF
DNA: TGCGCCAGCAGCTTGGGTAGCCAAGAAGAGACCCAGTACTTC

J: TRBJ2-6
D: .
size: .
V: TRBV4-1
CDR3: CASSQEVPAGLFQTGANVLTF
DNA: TGCGCCAGCAGCCAAGAAGTTCCAGCGGGTCTTTTTCAAACTGGGGCCAACGTCCTGACTTTC

J: TRBJ2-7
D: TRBD2
size: few
V: TRBV10-3
CDR3: CAISAAAGGPGEQYF
DNA: TGTGCCATCAGTGCTGCAGCGGGAGGGCCGGGTGAGCAGTACTTC

J: TRBJ2-1
D: TRBD1
size: .
V: TRBV11-3
CDR3: CASSPTTGVDEQFF
DNA: TGTGCCAGCAGCCCCACGACAGGGGTAGATGAGCAGTTCTTC

J: TRBJ2-7
D: TRBD1
size: many
V: TRBV10-3
CDR3: CAISGQGGQYF
DNA: TGTGCCATCAGTGGACAGGGGGGGCAGTACTTC

J: TRBJ1-1
D: .
size: .
V: TRBV10-3
CDR3: CAISEPDTEAFF
DNA: TGTGCCATCAGTGAACCTGACACTGAAGCTTTCTTT

J: TRBJ2-7
D: .
size: .
V: TRBV14
CDR3: CASSQVGHPGYEQYF
DNA: TGTGCCAGCAGCCAAGTGGGGCACCCCGGCTACGAGCAGTACTTC

J: TRBJ2-7
D: .
size: .
V: TRBV7-2
CDR3: CASSHTSFTGEQYF
DNA: TGTGCCAGCAGTCATACTAGCTTTACGGGTGAGCAGTACTTC

J: TRBJ1-1
D: TRBD1
size: .
V: TRBV5-1
CDR3: CATSPGTGPLVTEAFF
DNA: TGCGCCACCAGCCCAGGGACAGGGCCACTCGTGACTGAAGCTTTCTTT

J: TRBJ2-1
D: TRBD2
size: .
V: TRBV10-3
CDR3: CAISVRTSGRDEQFF
DNA: TGTGCCATCAGTGTGCGGACTAGCGGGAGAGATGAGCAGTTCTTC

J: TRBJ2-1
D: TRBD2
size: few
V: TRBV5-4
CDR3: CASSTRLAVPYNEQFF
DNA: TGTGCCAGCAGCACACGCCTAGCGGTCCCCTACAATGAGCAGTTCTTC

J: TRBJ2-7
D: .
size: many
V: TRBV15
CDR3: CATSRVRGAEQYF
DNA: TGTGCCACCAGCAGAGTTAGAGGGGCCGAGCAGTACTTC

J: TRBJ2-4
D: .
size: .
V: TRBV29-1
CDR3: CSVEGAAKNIQYF
DNA: TGCAGCGTTGAAGGGGCGGCCAAAAACATTCAGTACTTC

J: TRBJ1-5
D: TRBD1
size: .
V: TRBV20-1
CDR3: CSAPGGGGPYSNQPQHF
DNA: TGCAGTGCCCCGGGAGGAGGGGGCCCTTATAGCAATCAGCCCCAGCATTTT

J: TRBJ2-1
D: TRBD2
size: few
V: TRBV18
CDR3: CASSPSLAANNEQFF
DNA: TGTGCCAGCTCACCATCACTAGCGGCCAACAATGAGCAGTTCTTC

J: TRBJ1-2
D: .
size: many
V: TRBV9
CDR3: CASSVGGLGDGYTF
DNA: TGTGCCAGCAGCGTAGGGGGATTGGGGGATGGCTACACCTTC

J: TRBJ2-2
D: .
size: many
V: TRBV20-1
CDR3: CSAARDQEYAGELFF
DNA: TGCAGTGCTGCCCGGGACCAAGAGTACGCCGGGGAGCTGTTTTTT

J: TRBJ1-4
D: TRBD1
size: .
V: TRBV24-1
CDR3: CATSDSGQGAEKLFF
DNA: TGTGCCACCAGTGATTCGGGACAGGGAGCTGAAAAACTGTTTTTT

J: TRBJ2-7
D: TRBD1
size: few
V: TRBV6-5
CDR3: CASSQRGQSVVEQYF
DNA: TGTGCCAGCAGTCAGAGGGGACAGTCAGTCGTCGAGCAGTACTTC

J: TRBJ2-4
D: .
size: .
V: TRBV20-1
CDR3: CSAGAAKNIQYF
DNA: TGCAGTGCAGGGGCGGCCAAAAACATTCAGTACTTC

J: TRBJ2-4
D: TRBD1
size: few
V: TRBV2
CDR3: CASSRDSLAKNIQYF
DNA: TGTGCCAGCAGTAGGGACAGTCTAGCCAAAAACATTCAGTACTTC

J: TRBJ2-1
D: TRBD2
size: few
V: TRBV24-1
CDR3: CATSDSLAGGYNEQFF
DNA: TGTGCCACCAGTGATTCACTAGCGGGAGGCTACAATGAGCAGTTCTTC

J: TRBJ1-1
D: .
size: few
V: TRBV7-8
CDR3: CASSQDGVGEAFF
DNA: TGTGCCAGCAGCCAAGACGGCGTAGGAGAAGCTTTCTTT